This TCR beta chain was sequenced for a study of blood T cell repertoires in COVID-19. At the level of the study: Specimens from acute and convalescent COVID-19 originated in the United States, Italy and Spain. T cells, B-cell-depleted T cells, or PBMCs provided the cDNA or gDNA that served as material.

Assay: immunoSEQ multiplex PCR; the TCRdb copy retains only in-frame clones and omits some. The data hold about 270,000 clones, with 86% observed a single time. This clone was picked up a small number of times. This sample includes further DNA sequences coding for the same CDR3. J was trimmed by 6 bases and V by 4 bases; bases with no gene match: 4. The CDR3 consists of 14 residues. Per the germline V gene, CDR1 is SGHNT and CDR2 is YYREEE (reference sequence). Patients of the Seattle cohort, enrolled during active infection, were followed longitudinally. The sequenced material came from peripheral blood. The receptor's source is a woman between 25 and 40 years old with COVID-19, enrolled during active disease. The gene calls are TRBV5-4 and TRBJ1-6; TRBD1 agrees at 7 bases. CDR3 residues: CASSPDRSNSPLHF. In DNA form, the CDR3 reads TGTGCCAGCAGCCCGGACAGGTCTAATTCACCCCTCCACTTT. Full variable domain (remainder filled in from reference TRBV5-4 and TRBJ1-6): ETGVTQSPTHLIKTRGQQVTLRCSSQSGHNTVSWYQQALGQGPQFIFQYYREEENGRGNFPPRFSGLQFPNYSSELNVNALELDDSALYLCASSPDRSNSPLHFGNGTRLTVT.